The clone carrying this T cell receptor beta chain was observed once. What it binds is not known. The data derive from a study of T cells after yellow fever vaccination. Whole-study findings and limits: In post-booster samples, most primary-vaccination clones reappeared (approximately 96% CD4, 88% CD8). Overlap between CD4 and CD8 compartments was detected for a small share of clonotypes. Contamination of FACS-sorted repertoires by abundant clonotypes from the bulk population could occur.

The CDR3 extends over 14 amino acids. Trimming pared 6 bases from V and 8 bases from J, leaving 16 bases between. Germline V CDR1 and CDR2: MDHEN, SYDVKM. TCRdb re-called the 5' RACE reads with MiXCR, one entry per CDR3 protein. Here the sample spans 250,000 to 300,000 distinct CDR3 sequences, roughly 9% being singletons. This TCR was recovered from a man in his late teens or twenties who received the YFV17D yellow fever vaccine. The source was CD4+ T cells sorted from PBMCs, collected 5 days after the yellow fever booster vaccination. The chain recombines TRBV28 with TRBJ2-2; a weak D match, TRBD2 (6 bases). CDR3 amino acids: CASSDGSWGGELFF. The DNA for the CDR3 is TGTGCCAGCAGCGACGGGAGTTGGGGGGGGGAGCTGTTTTTT.